This T cell receptor (beta chain) was captured by sequencing in a study of blood T cell repertoires in COVID-19. At the level of the study: Material from acute and convalescent COVID-19 was sourced from the United States, Italy and Spain. In each case, the material was cDNA or gDNA derived from T cells, B-cell-depleted T cells, or PBMCs.

Here immunoSEQ multiplex PCR was the method, and the copy in TCRdb shows in-frame clones only, minus some. The sample carries approximately 280,000 clones, approximately 85% recorded once. CDR1 and CDR2 from the germline V gene are SGHTA and FQGNSA. V lost 4 bases and J 2 bases, leaving 9 bases between the germline ends. The CDR3 runs to 14 residues. Sequences were obtained from peripheral blood. This sequence originates from a man in his fifties or sixties with active or convalescent COVID-19. The V call is TRBV7-2, the J call TRBJ1-5, with D possibly matching TRBD1 (5 bases). CDR3 sequence (DNA): TGTGCCAGCAGCTCGGGACTGCGCAATCAGCCCCAGCATTTT. Translation: CASSSGLRNQPQHF.